This is a list of T cell receptor beta chains from one sample in a study of Ad26.COV2.S vaccination and SARS-CoV-2 variants. Sequencing used immunoSEQ multiplex PCR; TCRdb keeps in-frame clones, though not all of them. The sample lists more than 300,000 clones, approximately 86% occurring once. Specimen: peripheral blood, collected in a trial of Ad26.COV2.S vaccine versus placebo. The receptors were sampled from a person between 18 and 60 years old who received the Ad26.COV2.S COVID-19 vaccine or a placebo. Each CDR3 is given without its conserved first and last residue.

>TRBV7-2|TRBJ1-6
ASSLSVRVHSPLH
>TRBV15|TRBJ2-2
ATSSRWAGPNTGELF
>TRBV5-1|TRBJ2-1
ASSLVASNNEQF
>TRBV28|TRBJ2-7
ASSFAGYEQY
>TRBV7-6|TRBJ1-5
ASSSDRGGQPQH
>TRBV28|TRBJ1-4
ASSFRPNEKLF
>TRBV12-3/TRBV12-4|TRBJ2-1
ASRPNSGNEQF
>TRBV6-2/TRBV6-3|TRBJ2-5
ASSFLGETQY
>TRBV6-6|TRBJ2-7
ASSLDRDWCEQY
>TRBV7-9|TRBJ2-3
ASSTYRGRTDTQY
>TRBV19|TRBJ1-6
ASTSGGQVHSPLH
>TRBV3-1/TRBV3-2|TRBJ1-2
ATGQGVGYT
>TRBV7-8|TRBJ1-2
ASSANRRSPYGYT
>TRBV3-1/TRBV3-2|TRBJ2-1
ASSTRGNNEQF
>TRBV29-1|TRBJ2-3
SVGTSGRWVTDTQY
>TRBV2|TRBJ2-1
ASTTDYPQGNEQF
>TRBV4-3|TRBJ1-6
ASSLSEREPLH
>TRBV18|TRBJ2-5
ASSPDKGFVGGTQY
>TRBV7-6|TRBJ2-1
ASSYGENEQF
>TRBV6-1|TRBJ2-7
ASSEPAGVSYEQY
>TRBV4-3|TRBJ1-2
ASSQESGVGYT
>TRBV3-1/TRBV3-2|TRBJ2-6
ASSQGPSGSGANVLT
>TRBV5-4|TRBJ2-1
ASSPELAEPYNEQF
>TRBV24-1|TRBJ2-1
ATSDIRDINNEQF
>TRBV6-4|TRBJ2-3
ASSARWGTDTQY
>TRBV12-5|TRBJ2-1
ASGLVPDEYNEQF
>TRBV4-3|TRBJ1-4
ASSQERLGGLF
>TRBV19|TRBJ2-2
ASSRLAENTGELF
>TRBV24-1|TRBJ2-5
ATSDQSGTGKETQY
>TRBV19|TRBJ2-3
ASSIKSGGFPSTDTQY
>TRBV2|TRBJ2-7
ASRPSGGEGEQY
>TRBV6-2/TRBV6-3|TRBJ1-5
ASSSFTDRSNQPQH
>TRBV14|TRBJ1-2
ASSRTIIGGYT
>TRBV2|TRBJ1-4
ASRTDNNEKLF
>TRBV7-2|TRBJ2-3
ASSSLAGGPTDTQY
>TRBV7-2|TRBJ1-5
ASSFDRVLNQPQH
>TRBV28|TRBJ2-6
ASNRGSSSGANVLT
>TRBV10-1|TRBJ2-5
ASSEIRGETQY
>TRBV14|TRBJ2-2
ASSQLAELTGELF
>TRBV6-5|TRBJ2-1
ASSSSSGGAYNEQF
>TRBV28|TRBJ2-5
APSLGLPKETQY
>TRBV6-6|TRBJ2-2
ASSLEGGRPANTGELF
>TRBV5-1|TRBJ1-1
ASSLGTANTEAF
>TRBV5-6|TRBJ2-1
ASSLRASGKNEQF
>TRBV24-1|TRBJ2-7
ATSDARGVSGEQY
>TRBV7-8|TRBJ1-6
ASSLGGRGSPLH
>TRBV27|TRBJ1-1
ASSRWTEAF
>TRBV5-1|TRBJ2-7
ASSEGGFSPSGEQY
>TRBV28|TRBJ1-1
ASSPGNTEAF
>TRBV3-1/TRBV3-2|TRBJ2-5
ASSQVLATQETQY
>TRBV9|TRBJ2-7
ASSSWGGDEQY